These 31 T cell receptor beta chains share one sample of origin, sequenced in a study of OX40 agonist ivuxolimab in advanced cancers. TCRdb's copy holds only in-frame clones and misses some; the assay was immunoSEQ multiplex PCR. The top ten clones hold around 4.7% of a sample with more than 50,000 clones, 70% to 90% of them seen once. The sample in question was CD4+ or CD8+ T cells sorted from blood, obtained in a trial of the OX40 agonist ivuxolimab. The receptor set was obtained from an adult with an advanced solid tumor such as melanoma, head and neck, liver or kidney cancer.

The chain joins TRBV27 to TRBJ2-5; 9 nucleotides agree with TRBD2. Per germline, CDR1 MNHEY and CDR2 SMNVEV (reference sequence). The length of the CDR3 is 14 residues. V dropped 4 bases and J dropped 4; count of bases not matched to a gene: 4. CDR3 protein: CASSWVAGAETQYF. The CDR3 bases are TGTGCCAGCAGTTGGGTAGCGGGAGCAGAGACCCAGTACTTC.

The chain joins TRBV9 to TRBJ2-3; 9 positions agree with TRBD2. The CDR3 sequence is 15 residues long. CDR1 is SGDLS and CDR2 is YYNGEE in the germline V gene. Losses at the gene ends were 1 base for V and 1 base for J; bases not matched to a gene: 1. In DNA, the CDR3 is TGTGCCAGCAGCGTACTAGCGGGACGCACAGATACGCAGTATTTT. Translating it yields CASSVLAGRTDTQYF.

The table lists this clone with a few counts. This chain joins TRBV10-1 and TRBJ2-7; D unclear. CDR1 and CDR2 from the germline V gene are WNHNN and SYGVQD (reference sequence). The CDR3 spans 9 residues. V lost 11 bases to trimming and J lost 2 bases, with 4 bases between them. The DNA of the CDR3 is TGCGCCGAAACCTACGAGCAGTACTTC. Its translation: CAETYEQYF.

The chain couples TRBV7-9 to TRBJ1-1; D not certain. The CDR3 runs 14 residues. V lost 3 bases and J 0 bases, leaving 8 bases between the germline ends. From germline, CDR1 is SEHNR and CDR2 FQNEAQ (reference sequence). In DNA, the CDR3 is TGTGCCAGCAGCTTCGGGGAGGTGAACACTGAAGCTTTCTTT. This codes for CASSFGEVNTEAFF.

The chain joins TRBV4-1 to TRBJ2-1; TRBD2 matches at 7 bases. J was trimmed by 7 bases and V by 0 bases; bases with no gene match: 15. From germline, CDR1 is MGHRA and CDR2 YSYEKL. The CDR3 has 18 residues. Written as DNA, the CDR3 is TGCGCCAGCAGCCAAGATGGGGAGGACGCGGGAGCGCATAATGAGCAGTTCTTC. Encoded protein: CASSQDGEDAGAHNEQFF.

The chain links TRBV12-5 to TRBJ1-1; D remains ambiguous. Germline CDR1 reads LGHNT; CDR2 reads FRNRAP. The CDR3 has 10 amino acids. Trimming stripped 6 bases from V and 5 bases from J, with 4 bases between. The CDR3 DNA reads TGTGCTAGTGGCCCTACTGAAGCTTTCTTT. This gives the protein CASGPTEAFF.

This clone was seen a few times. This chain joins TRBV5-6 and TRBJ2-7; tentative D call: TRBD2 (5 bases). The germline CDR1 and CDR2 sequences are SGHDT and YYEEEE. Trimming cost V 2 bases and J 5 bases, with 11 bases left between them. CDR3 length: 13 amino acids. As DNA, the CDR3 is TGTGCCAGCAGCTTCGCTAGCTCGGACGAGCAGTACTTC. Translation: CASSFASSDEQYF.

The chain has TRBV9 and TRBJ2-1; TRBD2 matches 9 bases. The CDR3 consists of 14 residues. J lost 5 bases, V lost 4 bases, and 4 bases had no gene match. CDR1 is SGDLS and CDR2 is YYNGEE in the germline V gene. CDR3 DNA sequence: TGTGCCAGCAGCCCTGCGGGGGGGGACAATGAGCAGTTCTTC. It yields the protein CASSPAGGDNEQFF.

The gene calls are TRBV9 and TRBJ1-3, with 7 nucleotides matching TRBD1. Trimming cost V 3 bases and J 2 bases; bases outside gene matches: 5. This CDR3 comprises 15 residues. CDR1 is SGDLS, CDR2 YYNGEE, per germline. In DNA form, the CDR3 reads TGTGCCAGCAGCGATTCGGGACAGCCTGGAAACACCATATATTTT. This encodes CASSDSGQPGNTIYF.

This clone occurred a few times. CDR3 loop: CASSSDRVFYGYTF. The DNA of the CDR3 is TGTGCCAGCAGCTCGGACAGGGTCTTTTATGGCTACACCTTC. The chain has TRBV5-5 and TRBJ1-2; 8 nucleotides match TRBD1. J lost 5 bases, V lost 3 bases, and 6 bases had no gene match. Germline values: CDR1 SGHKS, CDR2 YYEKEE (reference sequence). This CDR3 contains 14 residues.

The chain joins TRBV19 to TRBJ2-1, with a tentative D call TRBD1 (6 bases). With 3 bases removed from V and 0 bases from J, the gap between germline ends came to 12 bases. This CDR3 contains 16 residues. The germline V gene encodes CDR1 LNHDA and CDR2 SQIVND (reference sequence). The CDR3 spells CASSILGGSSYNEQFF. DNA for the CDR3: TGTGCCAGTAGTATCCTAGGGGGAAGCTCCTACAATGAGCAGTTCTTC. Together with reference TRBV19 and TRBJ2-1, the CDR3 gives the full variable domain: DGGITQSPKYLFRKEGQNVTLSCEQNLNHDAMYWYRQDPGQGLRLIYYSQIVNDFQKGDIAEGYSVSREKKESFPLTVTSAQKNPTAFYLCASSILGGSSYNEQFFGPGTRLTVL.

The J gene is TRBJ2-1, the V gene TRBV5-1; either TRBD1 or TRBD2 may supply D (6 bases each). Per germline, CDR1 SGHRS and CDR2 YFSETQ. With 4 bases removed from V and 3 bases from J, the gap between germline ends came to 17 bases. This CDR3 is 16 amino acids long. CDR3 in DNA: TGCGCCAGCAGCCCGAGGGGGGCCAGACTCTACAATGAGCAGTTCTTC. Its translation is CASSPRGARLYNEQFF. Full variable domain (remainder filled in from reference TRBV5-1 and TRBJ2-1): KAGVTQTPRYLIKTRGQQVTLSCSPISGHRSVSWYQQTPGQGLQFLFEYFSETQRNKGNFPGRFSGRQFSNSRSEMNVSTLELGDSALYLCASSPRGARLYNEQFFGPGTRLTVL.

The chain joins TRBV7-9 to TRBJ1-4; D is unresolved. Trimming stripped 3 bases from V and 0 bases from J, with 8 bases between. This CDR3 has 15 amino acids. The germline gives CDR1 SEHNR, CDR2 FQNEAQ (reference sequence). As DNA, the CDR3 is TGTGCCAGCAGCTTGGGTCCGGCAACTAATGAAAAACTGTTTTTT. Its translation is CASSLGPATNEKLFF.

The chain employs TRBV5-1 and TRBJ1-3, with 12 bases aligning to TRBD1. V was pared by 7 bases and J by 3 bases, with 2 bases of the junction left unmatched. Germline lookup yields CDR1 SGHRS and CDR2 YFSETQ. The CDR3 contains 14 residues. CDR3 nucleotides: TGCGCCAGCGGGACAGGGGGCTATGGAAACACCATATATTTT. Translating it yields CASGTGGYGNTIYF.

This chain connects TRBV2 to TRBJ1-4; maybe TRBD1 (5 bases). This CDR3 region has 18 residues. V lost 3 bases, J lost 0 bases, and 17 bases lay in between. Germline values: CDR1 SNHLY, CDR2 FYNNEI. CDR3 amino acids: CASSDLAGWSATNEKLFF. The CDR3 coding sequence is TGTGCCAGCAGTGATTTGGCAGGGTGGAGTGCAACTAATGAAAAACTGTTTTTT. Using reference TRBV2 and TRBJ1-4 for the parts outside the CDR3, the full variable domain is EPEVTQTPSHQVTQMGQEVILRCVPISNHLYFYWYRQILGQKVEFLVSFYNNEISEKSEIFDDQFSVERPDGSNFTLKIRSTKLEDSAMYFCASSDLAGWSATNEKLFFGSGTQLSVL.

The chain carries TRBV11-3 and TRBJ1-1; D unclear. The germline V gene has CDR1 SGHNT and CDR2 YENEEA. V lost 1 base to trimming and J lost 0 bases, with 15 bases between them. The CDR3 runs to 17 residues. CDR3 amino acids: CASSLGTSTFMNTEAFF. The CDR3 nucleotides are TGTGCCAGCAGCTTAGGGACGTCTACCTTCATGAACACTGAAGCTTTCTTT.

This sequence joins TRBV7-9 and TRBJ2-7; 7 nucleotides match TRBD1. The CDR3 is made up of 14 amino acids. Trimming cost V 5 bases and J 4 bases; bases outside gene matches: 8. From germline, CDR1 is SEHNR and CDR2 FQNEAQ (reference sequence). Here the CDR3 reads CASSPTGTVYEQYF. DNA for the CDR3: TGTGCCAGCAGCCCGACAGGGACCGTTTACGAGCAGTACTTC.

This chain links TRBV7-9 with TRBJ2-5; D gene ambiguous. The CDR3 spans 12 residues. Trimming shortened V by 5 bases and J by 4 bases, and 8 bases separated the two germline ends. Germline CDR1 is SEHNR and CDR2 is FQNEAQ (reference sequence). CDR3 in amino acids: CASSLKVETQYF. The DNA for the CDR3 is TGTGCCAGCAGCCTTAAAGTAGAGACCCAGTACTTC.

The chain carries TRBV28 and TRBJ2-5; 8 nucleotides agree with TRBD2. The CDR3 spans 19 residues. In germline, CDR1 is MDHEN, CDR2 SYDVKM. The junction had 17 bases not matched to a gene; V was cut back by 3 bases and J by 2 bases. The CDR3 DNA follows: TGTGCCAGCAGTTTTAGCCTAGCGGGTACCGATATCGAACAAGAGACCCAGTACTTC. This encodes CASSFSLAGTDIEQETQYF.

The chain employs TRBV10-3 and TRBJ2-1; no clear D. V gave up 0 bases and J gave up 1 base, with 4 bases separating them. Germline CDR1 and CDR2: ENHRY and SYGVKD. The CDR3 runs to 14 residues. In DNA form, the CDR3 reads TGTGCCATCAGTGAGTCTGAGTCCTACAATGAGCAGTTCTTC. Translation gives CAISESESYNEQFF.

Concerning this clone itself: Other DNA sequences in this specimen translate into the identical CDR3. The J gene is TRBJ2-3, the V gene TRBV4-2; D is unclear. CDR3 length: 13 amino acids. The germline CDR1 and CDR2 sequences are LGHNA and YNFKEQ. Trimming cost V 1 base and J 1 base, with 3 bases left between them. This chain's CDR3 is CASSQGRTDTQYF. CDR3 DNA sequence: TGTGCCAGCAGCCAAGGACGCACAGATACGCAGTATTTT.

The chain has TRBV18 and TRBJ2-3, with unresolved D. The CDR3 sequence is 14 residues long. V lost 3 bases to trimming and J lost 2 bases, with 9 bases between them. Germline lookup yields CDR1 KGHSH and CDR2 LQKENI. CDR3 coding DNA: TGTGCCAGCTCACCGGTACAGATCACAGATACGCAGTATTTT. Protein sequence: CASSPVQITDTQYF.

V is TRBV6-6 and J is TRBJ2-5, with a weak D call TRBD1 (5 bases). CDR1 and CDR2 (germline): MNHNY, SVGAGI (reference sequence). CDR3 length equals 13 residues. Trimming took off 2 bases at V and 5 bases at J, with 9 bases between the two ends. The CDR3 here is CASSYLQAETQYF. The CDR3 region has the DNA TGTGCCAGCAGTTACCTACAGGCGGAGACCCAGTACTTC.

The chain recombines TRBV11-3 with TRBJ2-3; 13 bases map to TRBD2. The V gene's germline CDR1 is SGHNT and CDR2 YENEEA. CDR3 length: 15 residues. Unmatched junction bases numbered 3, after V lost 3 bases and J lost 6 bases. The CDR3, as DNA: TGTGCCAGCAGCTTTGGACTAGCGGGAGCGGATACGCAGTATTTT. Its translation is CASSFGLAGADTQYF.

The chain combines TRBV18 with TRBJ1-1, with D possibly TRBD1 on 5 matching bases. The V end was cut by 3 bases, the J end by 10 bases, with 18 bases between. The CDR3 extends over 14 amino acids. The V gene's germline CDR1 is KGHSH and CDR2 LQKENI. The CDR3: CASSPADPSGRAFF. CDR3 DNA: TGTGCCAGCTCACCTGCGGACCCATCGGGGCGAGCTTTCTTT.

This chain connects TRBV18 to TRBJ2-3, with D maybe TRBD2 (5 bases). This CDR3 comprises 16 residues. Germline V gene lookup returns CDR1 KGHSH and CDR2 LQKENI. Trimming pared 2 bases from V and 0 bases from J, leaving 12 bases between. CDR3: CASSPSGITSTDTQYF. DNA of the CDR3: TGTGCCAGCTCACCATCGGGGATAACCAGCACAGATACGCAGTATTTT. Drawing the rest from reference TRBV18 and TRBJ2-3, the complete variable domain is NAGVMQNPRHLVRRRGQEARLRCSPMKGHSHVYWYRQLPEEGLKFMVYLQKENIIDESGMPKERFSAEFPKEGPSILRIQQVVRGDSAAYFCASSPSGITSTDTQYFGPGTRLTVL.

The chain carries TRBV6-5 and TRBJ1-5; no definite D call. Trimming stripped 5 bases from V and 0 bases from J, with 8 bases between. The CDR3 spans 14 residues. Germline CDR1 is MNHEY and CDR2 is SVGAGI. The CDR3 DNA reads TGTGCCAGCAGTGGGTACTATAGCAATCAGCCCCAGCATTTT. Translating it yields CASSGYYSNQPQHF.

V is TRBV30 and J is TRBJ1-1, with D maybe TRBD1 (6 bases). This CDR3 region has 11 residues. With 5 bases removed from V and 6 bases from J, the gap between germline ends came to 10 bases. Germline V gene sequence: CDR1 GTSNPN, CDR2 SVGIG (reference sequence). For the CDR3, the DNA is TGTGCCTGGGGGGGGACACCTGAAGCTTTCTTT. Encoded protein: CAWGGTPEAFF. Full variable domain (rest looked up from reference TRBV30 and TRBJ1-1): SQTIHQWPATLVQPVGSPLSLECTVEGTSNPNLYWYRQAAGRGLQLLFYSVGIGQISSEVPQNLSASRPQDRQFILSSKKLLLSDSGFYLCAWGGTPEAFFGQGTRLTVV.

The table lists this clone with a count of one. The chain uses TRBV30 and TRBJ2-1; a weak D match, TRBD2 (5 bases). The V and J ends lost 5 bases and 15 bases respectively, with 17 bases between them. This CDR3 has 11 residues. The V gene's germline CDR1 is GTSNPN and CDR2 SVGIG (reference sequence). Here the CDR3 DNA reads TGTGCCTGGGATGAGGGCTTTTGGCGGTTCTTC. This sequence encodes CAWDEGFWRFF.

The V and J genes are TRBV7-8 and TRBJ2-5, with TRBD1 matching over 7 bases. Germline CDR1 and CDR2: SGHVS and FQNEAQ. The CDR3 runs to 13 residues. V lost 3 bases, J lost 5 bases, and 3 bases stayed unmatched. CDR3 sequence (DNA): TGTGCCAGCAGCTTCGACAGGGTGGAGACCCAGTACTTC. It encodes CASSFDRVETQYF. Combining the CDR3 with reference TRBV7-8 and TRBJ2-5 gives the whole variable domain GAGVSQSPRYKVAKRGQDVALRCDPISGHVSLFWYQQALGQGPEFLTYFQNEAQLDKSGLPSDRFFAERPEGSVSTLKIQRTQQEDSAVYLCASSFDRVETQYFGPGTRLLVL.

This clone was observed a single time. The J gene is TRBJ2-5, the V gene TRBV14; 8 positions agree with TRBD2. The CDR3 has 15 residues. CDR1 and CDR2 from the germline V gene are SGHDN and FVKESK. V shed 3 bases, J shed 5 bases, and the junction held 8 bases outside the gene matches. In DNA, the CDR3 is TGTGCCAGCAGCCAGTTGGCGGGAGGTTGGGAGACCCAGTACTTC. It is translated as CASSQLAGGWETQYF.